This TCR beta chain was identified in a study of blood T cell repertoires in COVID-19. Study background: COVID-19 samples collected from the United States, Italy and Spain covered acute and convalescent phases.

In the original processing: Reference gene primer amplification yielded estimated nucleated cell counts. The data were produced by immunoSEQ multiplex PCR, yet TCRdb's version contains in-frame clones alone and is incomplete. Clone size and V and J calls were adopted from that table, with D and trimming inferred from the DNA. In the table there are 140,000 to 150,000 clones, roughly 85% of which are singletons. While infection was still active, Seattle patients were enrolled and then followed longitudinally. Losses at the gene ends were 1 base for V and 7 bases for J; bases not matched to a gene: 8. Germline lookup yields CDR1 LGHNA and CDR2 YNFKEQ. The CDR3 has 16 amino acids.

The sequenced sample consisted of peripheral blood. The V call is TRBV4-2, the J call TRBJ2-1; 9 nucleotides line up with TRBD2. The sequence came from a woman aged 55-69 years with COVID-19, enrolled during active disease. CDR3 loop: CASSQVAGEMTNEQFF. The CDR3 nucleotides are TGTGCCAGCAGCCAAGTAGCGGGGGAGATGACAAATGAGCAGTTCTTC.